A selection of T cell receptor beta chains follows, all from one sample in a study of cytomegalovirus exposure and HLA in healthy donors. Data came from immunoSEQ multiplex PCR; TCRdb stores just in-frame clones and leaves some out. The data hold some 170,000 clones, with about 80% observed a single time. Sequencing was carried out using PBMCs. The receptor set was obtained from a man in his forties in good health and CMV-seropositive. The CDR3 runs from the conserved cysteine through the conserved F or W. Fields, in order: clone size, D gene, J gene, V gene, CDR3 DNA, CDR3 protein. D genes are given only for firm matches. Size values are once, few and many counts, or a class for expanded clones, and some rows have none.

>.|.|TRBJ1-6|TRBV2
TGTGCCAGCAGTGAAGCGCGTAACCTACCCCTCCACTTT
CASSEARNLPLHF
>.|.|TRBJ1-5|TRBV6-1
TGTGCCAGCAGTGAATTTTTGGCAGGGGCGAGCAATCAGCCCCAGCATTTT
CASSEFLAGASNQPQHF
>.|TRBD2|TRBJ2-1|TRBV9
TGTGCCAGCAGCGTAGGCGGGAGGATCTACAATGAGCAGTTCTTC
CASSVGGRIYNEQFF
>.|TRBD2|TRBJ2-7|TRBV5-4
TGTGCCAGCAGCCTAGCGGGAGATCTCTCCTACGAGCAGTACTTC
CASSLAGDLSYEQYF
>.|.|TRBJ2-7|TRBV7-9
TGTGCCAGCAGCGGATGGACCAGCGGAACCTACGAGCAGTACTTC
CASSGWTSGTYEQYF
>few|TRBD1|TRBJ2-5|TRBV19
TGTGCCAGTAGTATCGGGACAGGGCAAGAGACCCAGTACTTC
CASSIGTGQETQYF
>once|.|TRBJ2-2|TRBV5-6
TGTGCCAGCAGCTTTGGGACTTTCCCCGGGGAGCTGTTTTTT
CASSFGTFPGELFF
>.|TRBD1|TRBJ2-1|TRBV5-1
TGCGCCAGCAGCTTGGCGGGACAGGGCACACGCAATGAGCAGTTCTTC
CASSLAGQGTRNEQFF
>once|.|TRBJ2-6|TRBV7-7
TGTGCCAGCAGCCCAGTGGGCCAGTCTGGGGCCAACGTCCTGACTTTC
CASSPVGQSGANVLTF
>.|TRBD2|TRBJ2-7|TRBV7-9
TGTGCCAGCAGCTTTTCGGGACTAGCGGGAGCTCCTAGTGCCTACGAGCAGTACTTC
CASSFSGLAGAPSAYEQYF
>.|.|TRBJ1-2|TRBV2
TGTGCCAGCAGGGCGGGGTGGAACTATGGCTACACCTTC
CASRAGWNYGYTF